This T cell receptor beta chain was sequenced during a study of control samples from healthy donors and cancer patients. J lost 9 bases, V lost 2 bases, and 9 bases had no gene match. Per germline, CDR1 SGHTA and CDR2 FQGNSA. This CDR3 spans 16 amino acids. Profiled with immunoSEQ multiplex PCR; TCRdb holds only in-frame clones, not every one. The sample holds 150,000 or so clones, approximately 93% seen once. The TCR originated in a woman between 40 and 50 years old in good health. The chain recombines TRBV7-2 with TRBJ2-1; TRBD2 matches at 11 bases. Material: blood. This CDR3 is CASSLMTSGIVSEQFF. The CDR3 region has the DNA TGTGCCAGCAGCTTAATGACTAGCGGGATCGTCAGTGAGCAGTTCTTC.